These 26 T cell receptor beta chains were all obtained from the same sample, sequenced in a study of immune heterogeneity within non-small cell lung tumors. With approximately 650 ng used per sample, the template was genomic DNA from bulk tumor. Widely spaced biopsies, several per primary tumor, were obtained at surgery. The cohort was untreated, with newly diagnosed non-small cell lung cancer undergoing curative surgery. A multiplex PCR containing 32 V primers and 13 J primers was used to amplify TCR beta CDR3. Each CDR3 protein is one row after TCRdb ran MiXCR on the multiplex PCR reads. Seen here are around 7,200 distinct CDR3 sequences, around a fifth observed once, and the top ten hold roughly 15%. The sample comprised lung tumor tissue. The receptors originated from a man aged 55-75 years with non-small cell lung cancer.

In its sample, this clonotype was seen once. Given a much more abundant clone one base away, this may be a read error. The chain has TRBV5-6 and TRBJ1-4, with D perhaps matching TRBD1 (6 bases). This CDR3 is 13 amino acids long. Germline CDR1 is SGHDT and CDR2 is YYEEEE. V dropped 9 bases and J dropped 7 bases, with 16 bases sitting between them. In DNA, the CDR3 is TGTGCCACCGCAGGGGTTCCTCGTGAAAAACTGTTTTTT. Protein sequence: CATAGVPREKLFF.

Turning to this clonotype: This clone may be a read error of a much larger clone one base away. This chain joins TRBV12-3 or TRBV12-4 and TRBJ2-6; 11 bases are a match to TRBD1. CDR3 length equals 16 residues. The CDR3 DNA reads TGTGCCAGCAGTCCCGGGACAGGGGGGGGGGGCAACGTCCTGACTTTC. Translated: CASSPGTGGGGNVLTF.

This clonotype has only a few counts. The rearrangement links TRBV5-8 to TRBJ1-4; D may be TRBD1 (6 bases). CDR1 is SGHTS and CDR2 is YDEGEE in the germline V gene. V lost 7 bases, J lost 8 bases, and 21 bases lay in between. The CDR3 is made up of 15 amino acids. The CDR3 coding sequence is TGTGCCAGCCCCCCCGGGGGCTGGAGAATGGAAAAACTGTTTTTT. Translating it yields CASPPGGWRMEKLFF.

By frequency in the sample, this clonotype is medium-sized. V usage is TRBV6-1 and J usage is TRBJ2-7; TRBD1 agrees at 8 bases. The CDR3 is 14 amino acids. Unmatched junction bases numbered 9, after V lost 5 bases and J lost 6 bases. Looked up from germline, CDR1 is MNHNS and CDR2 is SASEGT. The CDR3 DNA follows: TGTGCCAGCAGTCGACAGGGGATAACCGTCGAGCAGTACTTC. Its protein product is CASSRQGITVEQYF.

This clonotype has just a few counts. The rearrangement joins TRBV18 to TRBJ2-5, with TRBD1 matching 9 bases. This CDR3 region has 17 residues. V lost 0 bases to trimming and J lost 5 bases; unmatched junction nucleotides: 10. Germline values: CDR1 KGHSH, CDR2 LQKENI. In nucleotides, the CDR3 is TGTGCCAGCTCACCACCGGCCGGGACAGGGCGGCGGGAGACCCAGTACTTC. Protein product: CASSPPAGTGRRETQYF.

This clonotype is medium-sized. The chain is built from TRBV19 and TRBJ1-5; 7 positions match TRBD1. The CDR3 sequence is 16 residues long. With 8 bases clipped from V and 0 bases from J, the junction kept 10 bases outside the gene matches. Germline V gene data show CDR1 as LNHDA and CDR2 as SQIVND (reference sequence). CDR3 sequence reads: CASEPRDRHSNQPQHF. The CDR3 DNA reads TGTGCCAGTGAGCCCCGGGACAGACATAGCAATCAGCCCCAGCATTTT.

This chain joins TRBV29-1 and TRBJ2-5, with D unresolved. Germline CDR1 and CDR2: SQVTM and ANQGSEA. V was shortened by 2 bases and J by 11 bases, with 18 bases between the two germline ends. The CDR3 is 13 amino acids. CDR3 nucleotides: TGCAGCGTTGAAATCACGGAGAACTCGGCTCAGTACTTC. It yields the protein CSVEITENSAQYF.

This clonotype was recorded many times. The V and J genes are TRBV19 and TRBJ2-6; D is unclear. There are 15 residues in the CDR3. Germline CDR1 reads LNHDA; CDR2 reads SQIVND (reference sequence). V lost 4 bases, J lost 1 base, and 8 bases lay in between. The CDR3 sequence: CASSNQRSGANVLTF. In nucleotides, the CDR3 is TGTGCCAGTAGTAATCAGAGATCTGGGGCCAACGTCCTGACTTTC.

Judged by abundance, this clonotype is medium-sized. This rearrangement joins TRBV5-1 to TRBJ2-7; no firm D call. The CDR3 consists of 15 residues. Germline CDR1 reads SGHRS; CDR2 reads YFSETQ. V was trimmed by 8 bases and J by 0 bases, leaving 18 bases between them. The CDR3 DNA reads TGCGCCAGAAAACCATGTGCGAACATCTCCTACGAGCAGTACTTC. As protein: CARKPCANISYEQYF.

The rearrangement uses TRBV3-1 and TRBJ2-4; D remains ambiguous. The CDR3 extends over 14 amino acids. With 4 bases removed from V and 1 base from J, the gap between germline ends came to 8 bases. Germline V gene data show CDR1 as LGHDT and CDR2 as YNNKEL (reference sequence). Here the CDR3 reads CASSREGAKNIQYF. CDR3 bases: TGTGCCAGCAGCCGAGAAGGGGCCAAAAACATTCAGTACTTC.

This clonotype is medium-sized by share. V and J are TRBV10-3 and TRBJ2-1; 13 bases align to TRBD2. This CDR3 comprises 16 residues. CDR1 is ENHRY, CDR2 SYGVKD, per germline. Trimming removed 5 bases from V and 7 bases from J; junction bases left unmatched: 8. As DNA, the CDR3 is TGTGCCATCAGTAAAGAATCGGGACTAGCGGGGAATGAGCAGTTCTTC. Amino acid sequence: CAISKESGLAGNEQFF.

This clonotype came up many times. This sequence joins TRBV6-1 and TRBJ2-3; TRBD1 or TRBD2 may be the D gene (5 bases each). The CDR3 is 15 residues long. V lost 9 bases, J lost 3 bases, and 19 bases lay in between. CDR1 and CDR2 from the germline V gene are MNHNS and SASEGT. The chain's CDR3 is CASRERGSDTDTQYF. The DNA of the CDR3 is TGTGCCAGTAGGGAGAGGGGAAGTGATACAGATACGCAGTATTTT.

This clonotype was counted ten times or more. The V call is TRBV15, the J call TRBJ2-2; TRBD2 might be the D (6 bases). Germline CDR1 reads LNHNV; CDR2 reads YYDKDF (reference sequence). CDR3 size: 15 residues. Trimming left V 5 bases short and J 5 bases short, with 15 bases between. The CDR3: CATSGLNRETGELFF. As DNA, the CDR3 is TGTGCCACCAGCGGACTGAACCGGGAGACCGGGGAGCTGTTTTTT.

By share of the sample, this clonotype is medium-sized. The CDR3 loop is CASSGRERTPLHF. The CDR3 DNA follows: TGTGCCAGCAGTGGCAGGGAAAGGACACCCCTCCACTTT. The V call is TRBV2, the J call TRBJ1-6, with a tentative D call TRBD1 (5 bases). Per germline, CDR1 SNHLY and CDR2 FYNNEI. The germline V and J ends were trimmed by 4 bases and 11 bases, with 12 bases remaining between them. The length of the CDR3 is 13 residues.

On this clonotype: One end of the junction fails to match germline, which may point to a read error. This sequence joins TRBV7-6 and TRBJ1-1; weak D call: TRBD1 (6 bases). The CDR3 extends over 15 amino acids. CDR1 and CDR2 from the germline V gene are SGHVS and FNYEAQ. CDR3 in DNA: TGTGTCAGCAGCTTAGAGGGGGACCAACGTGCTGAAGCTTTCTTT. Encoded protein: CVSSLEGDQRAEAFF.

This clonotype was detected ten times or more. This rearrangement joins TRBV6-1 to TRBJ1-1; tentatively, D is TRBD1 (5 bases). The CDR3 sequence is 15 residues long. Trimming took off 6 bases at V and 1 base at J, with 15 bases between the two ends. Germline values: CDR1 MNHNS, CDR2 SASEGT. As DNA, the CDR3 is TGTGCCAGCAGCTTATACGGGACGTCGAACACTGAAGCTTTCTTT. This gives the protein CASSLYGTSNTEAFF.

This clonotype was observed many times. This sequence joins TRBV20-1 and TRBJ1-1; D call uncertain. The CDR3 is 11 amino acids. Trimming left V 3 bases short and J 3 bases short, with 5 bases between. CDR1 and CDR2 from the germline V gene are DFQATT and SNEGSKA (reference sequence). CDR3 region: CSASVHTEAFF. The CDR3 nucleotides read TGCAGTGCTAGTGTGCACACTGAAGCTTTCTTT.

This clonotype is labeled as medium-sized. The chain is built from TRBV15 and TRBJ2-7, with 8 bases identical to TRBD2. J was trimmed by 5 bases and V by 1 base; bases with no gene match: 7. The length of the CDR3 is 15 residues. Germline CDR1 LNHNV, CDR2 YYDKDF (reference sequence). The CDR3 here is CATSRVTAGVHEQYF. The DNA of the CDR3 is TGTGCCACCAGCAGAGTTACAGCGGGAGTTCACGAGCAGTACTTC.

There are a few counts of this clonotype. An end of the junction differs from the germline gene, which may be a read error. The CDR3 is CARSLVSSGGPTDTQYF. The CDR3 nucleotides read TGTGCCAGAAGCTTAGTTTCTTCGGGAGGGCCTACAGATACGCAGTATTTT. The V gene is TRBV7-9, the J gene TRBJ2-3; 8 bases align to TRBD2. The CDR3 loop spans 17 amino acids. CDR1 is SEHNR and CDR2 is FQNEAQ in the germline V gene (reference sequence).

By frequency in the sample, this clonotype is medium-sized (0.01 to 0.1%). The chain employs TRBV6-1 and TRBJ2-7; no clear D. Between the trimmed V and J ends, which lost 4 bases and 1 base, there was a span of 8 bases. Per the germline V gene, CDR1 is MNHNS and CDR2 is SASEGT. The CDR3 is 13 residues long. The CDR3 loop reads CASSVVVSYEQYF. As DNA, the CDR3 is TGTGCCAGCAGTGTGGTCGTGTCCTACGAGCAGTACTTC.

The chain couples TRBV27 to TRBJ2-5; no reliable D call. The V and J ends lost 6 bases and 2 bases respectively, with 13 bases between them. CDR3 length equals 14 residues. Per germline, CDR1 MNHEY and CDR2 SMNVEV (reference sequence). The CDR3 DNA reads as TGTGCCAGCAGCCCTTGGGTAGGGCAAGAGACCCAGTACTTC. It codes for CASSPWVGQETQYF.

With respect to this clonotype: A single base separates this from a much larger clone, so it may be a read error. This chain uses TRBV7-3 with TRBJ2-5, with TRBD2 identical over 8 bases. Germline CDR1 SGHTA, CDR2 FQGTGA. This CDR3 has 15 amino acids. For the CDR3, the DNA is TGTGACAGCAGCTTAACGAGCGGGAGCTGGGAGACCCAGTACTTC. Its translation: CDSSLTSGSWETQYF.

The genes are TRBV7-3 and TRBJ1-5; D is uncertain. CDR1 is SGHTA and CDR2 is FQGTGA in the germline V gene. Trimming cost V 8 bases and J 1 base, with 15 bases left between them. CDR3 length equals 15 residues. CDR3 protein: CASLKFAVSNQPQHF. The CDR3 nucleotides read TGTGCCAGCTTAAAATTCGCGGTCAGCAATCAGCCCCAGCATTTT.

This clonotype was found many times. The chain employs TRBV4-1 and TRBJ2-7; D is undetermined. Trimming removed 2 bases at V and 1 base at J, with 12 bases between. Germline V CDR1 and CDR2: MGHRA, YSYEKL. The CDR3 has 15 residues. DNA of the CDR3: TGCGCCAGCAGCCAAATCGCGGAGCCTTCCTACGAGCAGTACTTC. It translates to CASSQIAEPSYEQYF.

Worth noting for this clonotype: At one boundary the junction diverges from the germline segment, which might be a read error. The CDR3 sequence: CARSLTSGSWETQYF. The CDR3 nucleotides are TGTGCCAGAAGCTTAACGAGCGGAAGCTGGGAGACCCAGTACTTC. The chain couples TRBV7-3 to TRBJ2-5, with a weak D call TRBD2 (5 bases). The CDR3 runs to 15 residues. Looked up from germline, CDR1 is SGHTA and CDR2 is FQGTGA.

This clonotype is judged medium-sized (0.01 to 0.1%). J is TRBJ2-7 and V is TRBV20-1; 7 bases are shared with TRBD2. The CDR3 sequence is 16 residues long. J was trimmed by 5 bases and V by 0 bases; bases with no gene match: 13. Germline V gene data show CDR1 as DFQATT and CDR2 as SNEGSKA (reference sequence). The CDR3 protein is CSARDAQSREFHEQYF. The CDR3 DNA follows: TGCAGTGCTAGAGACGCCCAGTCGCGGGAGTTCCACGAGCAGTACTTC.